Listed here are 7 T cell receptor beta chains from one sample, sequenced in a study of CD8+CD57+ T cells in acquired aplastic anemia. The use of genomic DNA as template underpinned the TCR beta VDJ and CDR3 profiling. One entry per CDR3 protein results from TCRdb running MiXCR on the reads. Of approximately 150,000 distinct CDR3 sequences in the sample, less than 60% were seen once. CD8+CD57+ cell expansion, shown by flow cytometry, had occurred in the patients selected for sequencing. The sequenced material came from sorted CD4+, CD8+, or CD8+CD57+ T cells (not recorded which) from PBMCs. The receptor set was obtained from a human donor with aplastic anemia.

The rearrangement uses TRBV19 and TRBJ1-6; 10 bases align to TRBD1. The germline V gene encodes CDR1 LNHDA and CDR2 SQIVND (reference sequence). The J segment lost 9 bases and the V segment lost 7 bases, leaving 9 bases of the junction unmatched. The length of the CDR3 is 15 residues. CDR3 DNA: TGTGCCAGTAAGGTTGCGACAGGGGGCCGTTCACCCCTCCACTTT. Encoded protein: CASKVATGGRSPLHF.

J is TRBJ1-1 and V is TRBV7-2; perhaps TRBD1 as D (6 bases). CDR1 SGHTA and CDR2 FQGNSA come from the germline V gene. The CDR3 totals 15 residues. V lost 6 bases to trimming and J lost 3 bases, with 17 bases between them. CDR3 amino acids: CASSASAPGDTEAFF. DNA for the CDR3: TGTGCCAGCAGTGCCTCTGCCCCAGGGGACACTGAAGCTTTCTTT.

This clonotype has only a few counts. J is TRBJ1-2 and V is TRBV24-1; D is uncertain. Between the trimmed V and J ends, which lost 4 bases and 3 bases, there was a span of 11 bases. There are 14 residues in the CDR3. Germline-derived CDR1 and CDR2 are KGHDR and SFDVKD. For the CDR3, the DNA is TGTGCCACCAGTGAGGGCGGTCGTCACTATGGCTACACCTTC. It specifies CATSEGGRHYGYTF.

The rearrangement links TRBV10-1 to TRBJ2-1; 7 bases align to TRBD2. The CDR3 consists of 14 residues. The germline CDR1 and CDR2 sequences are WNHNN and SYGVQD (reference sequence). V shed 2 bases and J 6 bases; nucleotides not matched to a gene: 4. The chain's CDR3 is CASSEGGSRNEQFF. The CDR3 bases are TGCGCCAGCAGTGAGGGCGGGAGTCGCAATGAGCAGTTCTTC.

On this clonotype: A much larger clone differs by one base, so this may be a read error. The CDR3 region is CATSYPKTSGANVLTF. The CDR3 DNA is TGTGCCACCAGTTACCCCAAAACCTCCGGGGCCAACGTCCTGACTTTC. This rearrangement joins TRBV24-1 to TRBJ2-6; D remains unclear. Deletions cut 6 bases from V and 4 bases from J, with 15 bases between. Germline V gene data show CDR1 as KGHDR and CDR2 as SFDVKD. CDR3 length: 16 residues.

This chain connects TRBV9 to TRBJ1-5, with D perhaps TRBD1 (5 bases). The CDR3 is 14 amino acids. The germline CDR1 and CDR2 sequences are SGDLS and YYNGEE. V gave up 2 bases and J gave up 7 bases, with 13 bases separating them. CDR3 in amino acids: CASSVGRAHQPQHF. CDR3 in DNA: TGTGCCAGCAGCGTGGGCAGGGCTCACCAGCCCCAGCATTTT.

This clonotype came up once. In DNA, the CDR3 is TGTGCCAGCAGACCGCTCCAAAGGGCAGAGCAGTATTTT. Translating gives CASRPLQRAEQYF. The rearrangement joins TRBV11-3 to TRBJ2-3; D gene unclear. The CDR3 runs to 13 residues. The V end was cut by 6 bases, the J end by 11 bases, with 18 bases between. Germline values: CDR1 SGHNT, CDR2 YENEEA.